This T cell receptor beta chain was identified in a study of blood T cell repertoires in COVID-19. Study background: There were acute and convalescent COVID-19 samples, and they came from the United States, Italy and Spain. T cells, B-cell-depleted T cells, or PBMCs provided the cDNA or gDNA that served as material.

Original methodology: Reference gene primer amplification in the assay estimated nucleated cell counts. Here immunoSEQ multiplex PCR was the method, and the copy in TCRdb shows in-frame clones only, minus some. The V and J calls and clone size come from that table; D and trimming were worked out from the DNA. In the table there are about 520,000 clones, approximately 85% of which are singletons. This clonotype originated in a human donor in a cohort sampled during active COVID-19. The sequenced material came from peripheral blood.

Here the CDR3 DNA reads TGTGCCATCAGTGACGGGCAGGGGTATGAAAAACTGTTTTTT. Amino acids: CAISDGQGYEKLFF. The genes are TRBV10-3 and TRBJ1-4; weak D call: TRBD1 (6 bases). CDR1 and CDR2 (germline): ENHRY, SYGVKD. The CDR3 spans 14 residues. Between the trimmed V and J ends, which lost 3 bases and 6 bases, there was a span of 11 bases.